This is a list of T cell receptor beta chains from one sample in a study of T-cell memory formation after mild COVID-19. Via MiXCR, TCRdb re-called the 5' RACE reads, giving one row per CDR3 protein. This sample carries approximately 400,000 distinct CDR3 sequences, 24% of them seen once, and the ten largest clones take roughly 8.9%. Sample: PBMCs or a T cell subset sorted from them (not recorded which). These receptors originate from an adult woman who had mild COVID-19 (a few samples of this study predate the infection). Cell type and time point are not known. Both conserved end residues are part of each CDR3. A D gene is named only where the DNA matches it firmly. Expanded clones are given a class, and other clones once, few, many or no size at all.

>TRBJ1-2|TRBV30|-|-
CAWSFAGANYGYTF
TGTGCCTGGAGTTTCGCGGGAGCTAACTATGGCTACACCTTC
>TRBJ1-2|TRBV6-5|-|few
CASSYEGHPNYGYTF
TGTGCCAGCAGTTACGAGGGACATCCAAACTATGGCTACACCTTC
>TRBJ2-5|TRBV7-9|-|few
CASSLGERIQETQYF
TGTGCCAGCAGCCTCGGGGAGCGGATACAAGAGACCCAGTACTTC
>TRBJ2-3|TRBV7-2|-|-
CASTPGRRKDTQYF
TGTGCCAGCACCCCCGGCAGGCGTAAGGATACGCAGTATTTT
>TRBJ1-2|TRBV19|-|few
CASSQVGGEQRGYTF
TGTGCCAGTAGTCAAGTGGGGGGTGAGCAGCGTGGCTACACCTTC
>TRBJ2-7|TRBV2|-|-
CATLGKGSYEQYF
TGTGCCACCTTAGGGAAGGGGTCCTACGAGCAGTACTTC
>TRBJ1-5|TRBV12-3/TRBV12-4|-|few
CASSNGHYQPQHF
TGTGCCAGCAGCAACGGACATTATCAGCCCCAGCATTTT
>TRBJ2-1|TRBV12-3/TRBV12-4|-|-
CASSLGPGSNEQFF
TGTGCCAGCAGTTTAGGTCCAGGGTCCAATGAGCAGTTCTTC
>TRBJ2-2|TRBV7-2|TRBD2|-
CASSLEPGGGTGELFF
TGTGCCAGCAGCTTAGAACCGGGGGGAGGCACAGGGGAGCTGTTTTTT
>TRBJ2-3|TRBV18|-|-
CASSPRWGAGDTQYF
TGTGCCAGCTCACCCAGATGGGGGGCTGGAGATACGCAGTATTTT
>TRBJ2-5|TRBV7-2|-|few
CASSSMGGIETQYF
TGTGCCAGCAGCTCCATGGGGGGTATAGAGACCCAGTACTTC
>TRBJ2-7|TRBV6-2/TRBV6-3|TRBD2|-
CASNVAGTYEQYF
TGTGCCAGCAACGTAGCGGGTACCTACGAGCAGTACTTC
>TRBJ2-7|TRBV3-1|-|once
CASSQAPGVSYEQYF
TGTGCCAGCAGCCAAGCCCCCGGGGTGAGCTACGAGCAGTACTTC
>TRBJ2-7|TRBV29-1|TRBD1|-
CSVSQGDYEQYF
TGCAGCGTGTCCCAGGGGGACTACGAGCAGTACTTC
>TRBJ1-4|TRBV5-1|TRBD1|-
CASSLGRPGTEDNEKLFF
TGCGCCAGCAGCTTGGGAAGGCCCGGGACAGAAGATAATGAAAAACTGTTTTTT
>TRBJ1-1|TRBV12-3/TRBV12-4|-|-
CASSFSGWYRATEAFF
TGTGCCAGCAGTTTTTCAGGGTGGTACAGGGCCACTGAAGCTTTCTTT
>TRBJ1-4|TRBV7-9|-|-
CASSFGVGEKLFF
TGTGCCAGCAGCTTCGGGGTAGGAGAAAAACTGTTTTTT
>TRBJ1-1|TRBV27|-|-
CASSYHRTGNTEAFF
TGTGCCAGCAGCTATCATAGGACGGGGAACACTGAAGCTTTCTTT
>TRBJ1-1|TRBV29-1|-|-
CSVELVGPVNTEAFF
TGCAGCGTTGAATTGGTAGGGCCCGTGAACACTGAAGCTTTCTTT
>TRBJ1-5|TRBV12-3/TRBV12-4|-|-
CASSVARGQPQHF
TGTGCCAGCTCTGTGGCCAGGGGTCAGCCCCAGCATTTT
>TRBJ2-5|TRBV6-1|TRBD1|-
CASSEDLRQGDPQETQYF
TGTGCCAGCAGTGAAGACTTACGACAGGGGGACCCGCAAGAGACCCAGTACTTC
>TRBJ1-2|TRBV15|-|-
CATSSSGTINYGYTF
TGTGCCACCAGCAGCTCCGGGACAATTAACTATGGCTACACCTTC
>TRBJ2-7|TRBV9|TRBD1|few
CASSKGAPYEQYF
TGTGCCAGCAGCAAGGGGGCTCCCTACGAGCAGTACTTC
>TRBJ2-1|TRBV9|TRBD2|many
CASSDGLAGGLEQFF
TGTGCCAGCAGCGATGGACTAGCGGGAGGACTTGAGCAGTTCTTC
>TRBJ1-1|TRBV9|-|-
CASTPPTGYTEAFF
TGTGCCAGCACCCCACCAACAGGTTACACTGAAGCTTTCTTT
>TRBJ1-2|TRBV7-3|-|once
CASSLSRAHGYTF
TGTGCCAGCAGCTTATCCAGGGCCCATGGCTACACCTTC
>TRBJ2-2|TRBV7-3|TRBD1|-
CASSSNLPGQGRSTGELFF
TGTGCCAGCAGCTCCAACCTTCCGGGACAGGGACGGAGCACCGGGGAGCTGTTTTTT
>TRBJ1-3|TRBV6-5|-|-
CASSYSATALGYGNTIYF
TGTGCCAGCAGTTACTCGGCTACCGCCCTGGGATACGGAAACACCATATATTTT
>TRBJ2-7|TRBV5-1|-|few
CASSFAGATYEQYF
TGCGCCAGCAGCTTCGCGGGGGCGACCTACGAGCAGTACTTC
>TRBJ2-3|TRBV7-9|TRBD2|-
CASSFTGGLGDTQYF
TGTGCCAGCAGCTTCACGGGAGGGCTGGGAGATACGCAGTATTTT
>TRBJ1-1|TRBV5-1|-|many
CASSLVELNTEAFF
TGCGCCAGCAGCTTGGTGGAGCTGAACACTGAAGCTTTCTTT
>TRBJ1-2|TRBV5-1|TRBD1|-
CASSPGQGASGYTF
TGCGCCAGCAGCCCAGGACAGGGGGCTAGCGGCTACACCTTC
>TRBJ2-3|TRBV7-2|TRBD1|-
CASSLGGGLADTQYF
TGTGCCAGCAGCTTAGGAGGGGGCCTCGCAGATACGCAGTATTTT
>TRBJ2-7|TRBV19|-|few
CASSSLGTREQYF
TGTGCCAGTAGTTCTCTAGGGACGAGAGAGCAGTACTTC
>TRBJ2-4|TRBV4-3|-|-
CASSQDLFRTRLNIQYF
TGCGCCAGCAGCCAAGATCTTTTCAGAACTAGGCTAAACATTCAGTACTTC
>TRBJ2-1|TRBV12-3/TRBV12-4|-|-
CASSLEARVSYTEQFF
TGTGCCAGCAGTTTAGAGGCCCGGGTCTCCTACACTGAGCAGTTCTTC
>TRBJ2-7|TRBV15|-|-
CATSRDRLILYF
TGTGCCACCAGCAGAGACCGACTGATTTTATACTTC
>TRBJ2-3|TRBV27|-|few
CASSLLRGGRTDTQYF
TGTGCCAGCAGTTTATTGCGCGGGGGCCGCACAGATACGCAGTATTTT
>TRBJ1-5|TRBV28|-|many
CASSFRLLDEKNQPQHF
TGTGCCAGCAGTTTCCGACTTTTGGACGAGAAGAATCAGCCCCAGCATTTT
>TRBJ1-1|TRBV5-1|TRBD1|-
CASSTDRSRSVEAFF
TGCGCCAGCAGTACGGACAGGAGCCGGTCGGTCGAAGCTTTCTTT
>TRBJ1-2|TRBV24-1|-|-
CATGRPGYGYTF
TGTGCCACCGGGAGGCCCGGCTATGGCTACACCTTC
>TRBJ2-5|TRBV18|-|few
CASSPPEYQETQYF
TGTGCCAGCTCACCACCCGAGTACCAAGAGACCCAGTACTTC
>TRBJ2-1|TRBV15|TRBD2|once
CATSSRLAGYNEQFF
TGTGCCACCAGCAGTAGGCTAGCGGGGTACAATGAGCAGTTCTTC
>TRBJ2-1|TRBV5-1|-|-
CASSLGGQPNEQFF
TGCGCCAGCAGCTTGGGGGGGCAACCGAATGAGCAGTTCTTC
>TRBJ1-1|TRBV7-9|TRBD1|-
CASSSWTGLTEAFF
TGTGCCAGCAGCTCCTGGACAGGACTCACTGAAGCTTTCTTT
>TRBJ1-1|TRBV5-8|-|many
CASSLGGLRVEAFF
TGTGCCAGCAGCTTGGGTGGGTTGAGAGTTGAAGCTTTCTTT
>TRBJ1-5|TRBV19|TRBD1|-
CASSPEGQGLFQPQHF
TGTGCCAGTAGTCCCGAGGGACAGGGACTTTTTCAGCCCCAGCATTTT
>TRBJ1-6|TRBV19|-|few
CASSLPGKNSPLHF
TGTGCCAGTAGTCTCCCAGGGAAGAATTCACCCCTCCACTTT